The table lists the clone carrying this T cell receptor beta chain with many counts. Its antigen is still unknown. Study findings and constraints: Tumor Treg TCRs overlapped most with tumor naive CD4+ cells. Tumor memory CD4+ T cell TCR gene usage clustered with blood and lymph node memory CD4+ cells and lymph node naive CD4+ cells. Whole repertoires were not studied in the larger cohort, only one V-J beta rearrangement.

Full-length variable regions came from constant-region reverse primers plus semi-nested Nested Universal Primer A PCR. MiXCR, run by TCRdb on the 5' RACE reads, gives a single entry per CDR3 protein. The sample lists tens of thousands of distinct CDR3 sequences, less than 30% occurring once. Germline trimming cut 3 bases from V and 4 bases from J; bases unmatched to any gene: 11. The CDR3 covers 15 residues. Germline V lookup: CDR1 DFQATT, CDR2 SNEGSKA (reference sequence). Sequenced material: memory CD4+ T cells sorted from a lymph node. Subset specified: memory CD4+ T cells, CD4+CD45RO+CD25-. The chain has TRBV20-1 and TRBJ2-7; 8 nucleotides match TRBD2. This receptor was taken from a female donor with breast cancer. This CDR3 reads CSARPGGPRGYEQYF. The CDR3 nucleotides read TGCAGTGCTAGGCCGGGAGGGCCTCGTGGGTACGAGCAGTACTTC.